This T cell receptor beta chain is from a study of cytomegalovirus exposure and HLA in healthy donors. Study findings and constraints: A later analysis linked a missense variant in DCLRE1C to the trimming of TCR beta V and J genes. Earlier analysis found most TCR beta V segments productive about 90% or about 30% of the time. Relative to equally common others, HLA-associated TCR beta chains showed greater clonal expansion in a later analysis.

Notes on this clone: What it recognizes is unknown.

Amplification used 60 Vbeta primers and 13 Jbeta primers. Sequencing was performed with immunoSEQ multiplex PCR; in TCRdb, only in-frame clones are kept and a portion is missing. This table holds around 280,000 clones, approximately 90% found once. The CDR3 loop spans 14 amino acids. V lost 5 bases to trimming and J lost 12 bases, with 20 bases between them. CDR1 MNHEY and CDR2 SMNVEV come from the germline V gene (reference sequence). The TCR comes from a woman between 18 and 29 years old in good health and CMV-seronegative. The sequencing input was PBMCs. The genes are TRBV27 and TRBJ2-1, with D perhaps matching TRBD1 (6 bases). This chain's CDR3 is CASSTPTGIGRQFF. CDR3 nucleotides: TGTGCCAGCAGTACACCAACAGGGATTGGTAGGCAGTTCTTC.